The clone carrying this TCR beta chain was found many times. The CDR3 contains 13 residues. V dropped 6 bases and J dropped 5 bases, with 10 bases sitting between them. Time point indicated: sample taken at primary tumor resection. Sequencing covered unsorted whole RNA taken from tumor, nontumor lung or frozen PBMC. Samples came from about 72 TRACERx patients with untreated early-stage lung cancer. This sample was included in a study of spatial heterogeneity in lung cancer. TCRdb reanalysed the 5' RACE reads using MiXCR and keeps one entry per CDR3 protein. The sample includes roughly 11,000 distinct CDR3 sequences, 3% to 5% seen only once; the top ten take approximately 7.5%.

This TCR derives from a male donor with early-stage non-small cell lung cancer. The input for sequencing was normal lung tissue next to the tumor, taken at surgery. The rearrangement links TRBV12-3 or TRBV12-4 to TRBJ2-2; D gene unclear. The CDR3 sequence is CASRVRGTGELFF. The CDR3 DNA reads as TGTGCCAGCAGGGTCCGAGGAACCGGGGAGCTGTTTTTT.